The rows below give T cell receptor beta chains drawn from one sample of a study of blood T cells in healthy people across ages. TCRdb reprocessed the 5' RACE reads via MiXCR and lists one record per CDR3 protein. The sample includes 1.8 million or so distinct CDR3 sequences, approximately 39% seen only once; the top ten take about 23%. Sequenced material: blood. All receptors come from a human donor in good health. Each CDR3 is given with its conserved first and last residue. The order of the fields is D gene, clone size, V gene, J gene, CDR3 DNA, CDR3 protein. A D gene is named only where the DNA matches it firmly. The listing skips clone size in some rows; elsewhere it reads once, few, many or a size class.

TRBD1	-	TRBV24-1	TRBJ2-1	TGTGCCACCAGTGATTTCCGGGGACAGGGTATCGTTAATGAGCAGTTCTTC	CATSDFRGQGIVNEQFF
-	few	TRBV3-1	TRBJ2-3	TGTGCCAGCAGCTCCACGGCAGGGGAAGGCGCAGATACGCAGTATTTT	CASSSTAGEGADTQYF
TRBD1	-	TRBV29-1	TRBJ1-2	TGCAGCGTTAAAGCGGCGGACAGGGATGGCTACACCTTC	CSVKAADRDGYTF
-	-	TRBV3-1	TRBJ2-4	TGTGCCAGCAGCCAAGGCGTCCAAACACAGTACTTC	CASSQGVQTQYF
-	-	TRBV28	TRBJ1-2	TGTGCCAGCAGTCTACGCTATGCACACACACACAACACCTTC	CASSLRYAHTHNTF
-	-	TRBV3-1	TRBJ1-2	TGTGCCAGCATGACGACAGAGGATGGCTACACCTTC	CASMTTEDGYTF
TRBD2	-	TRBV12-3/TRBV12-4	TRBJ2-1	TGTGCCGGCAGCAGACGGTCTAGCGGGTTTATCTCCTACAATGAGCAGTTCTTC	CAGSRRSSGFISYNEQFF
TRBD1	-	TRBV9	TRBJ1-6	TGTGCCAGCAGCGCGTCGACAGGGGACTATCTTTCACCCCTCCACTTT	CASSASTGDYLSPLHF
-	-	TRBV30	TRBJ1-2	TGTGCCTGGAGTGTATGGAATGGCTACACCTTC	CAWSVWNGYTF
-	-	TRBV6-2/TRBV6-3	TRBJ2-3	TGTGCCAGCAGTTCTCGGACCGGGGGACTCCACACAGATACGCAGTATTTT	CASSSRTGGLHTDTQYF
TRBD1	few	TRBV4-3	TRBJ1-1	TGCGCCAGCAGCCTCGGGCAGGGGACAGCCCGTGAAGCTTTCTTT	CASSLGQGTAREAFF
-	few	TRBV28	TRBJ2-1	TGTGCCAGCAGTTTACTTTCGGTAATGATGCAGTTCTTC	CASSLLSVMMQFF
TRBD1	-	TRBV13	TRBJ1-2	TGTGCCAGCAGCCCTCGACAGGGTCATGGCTACACCTTC	CASSPRQGHGYTF
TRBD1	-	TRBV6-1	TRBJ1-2	TGTGCCAGCGGCAACCCTTTATCGGGACAGGGGGGCCCTCACTATGGCTACACCTTC	CASGNPLSGQGGPHYGYTF
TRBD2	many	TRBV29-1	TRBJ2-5	TGCAGCGGGGCTAGCGGGGTTCAAGAGACCCAGTACTTC	CSGASGVQETQYF
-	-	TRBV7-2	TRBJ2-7	TGTGCCAGCAGCCTCCAGACAGGTCCTTTTGGCGAGCAGTACTTC	CASSLQTGPFGEQYF
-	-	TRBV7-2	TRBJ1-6	TGTGCCAGCAGCTTAGTGGGCAGTAGCACTAATTCACCCCTCCACTTT	CASSLVGSSTNSPLHF
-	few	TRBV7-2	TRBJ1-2	TGTGCCAGCAGCTTAGGGGGGTGGGCTACTAACTATGGCTACACCTTC	CASSLGGWATNYGYTF
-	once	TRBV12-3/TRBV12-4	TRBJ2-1	TGTGCCAGCAGTTTACGGGGCCACAGAGGGGGTGCTGATGAGCAGTTCTTC	CASSLRGHRGGADEQFF
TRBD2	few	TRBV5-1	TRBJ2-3	TGCGCCAGCAGCTTCCCCCCAGCGGGGGGGCAGCCGGTCCGCACAGATACGCAGTATTTT	CASSFPPAGGQPVRTDTQYF
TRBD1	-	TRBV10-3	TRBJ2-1	TGTGCCATCAGTGGGACAGGGAATATCTACAATGAGCAGTTCTTC	CAISGTGNIYNEQFF
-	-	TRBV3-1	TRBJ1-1	TGTGCCAGCAGCCTCCTCAGGCTATCTGAAGCTTTCTTT	CASSLLRLSEAFF
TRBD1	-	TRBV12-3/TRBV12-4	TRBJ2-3	TGTGCCAGCAGGGCCGACAGGGGGCTCACAGATACGCAGTATTTT	CASRADRGLTDTQYF
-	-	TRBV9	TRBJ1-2	TGTGCCAGCAGCGTATCAGGACAGACTACCTATGGCTACACCTTC	CASSVSGQTTYGYTF
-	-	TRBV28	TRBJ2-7	TGTGCCAGCAGAATAAGGGAGGTCTACGAGCAGTACTTC	CASRIREVYEQYF
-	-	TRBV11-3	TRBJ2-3	TGTGCCAGCAGCTTAGGTCTCGGCGGGAACACAGATACGCAGTATTTT	CASSLGLGGNTDTQYF
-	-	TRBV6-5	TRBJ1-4	TGTGCCAGCAGTTACGAAGTTAGTGAAAAACTGTTTTTT	CASSYEVSEKLFF
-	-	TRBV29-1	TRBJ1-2	TGCAGCGTTGAAGAACAGGGAGGCTACACCTTC	CSVEEQGGYTF
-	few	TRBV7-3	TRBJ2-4	TGTGCCAGCAGCCAAGACGACAAAGGGGGTGGCATTCAGTACTTC	CASSQDDKGGGIQYF
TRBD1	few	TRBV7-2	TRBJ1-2	TGTGCCAGCAGCCTAAGCTGGGGACAGATAAACTATGGCTACACCTTC	CASSLSWGQINYGYTF
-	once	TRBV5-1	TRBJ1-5	TGCGCCAGCAGCTTGGCTGGGGTGGAACAGCCCCAGCATTTT	CASSLAGVEQPQHF
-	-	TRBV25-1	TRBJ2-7	TGTGCCAGCAGGCGGACCGTGAGGGGTGAGCAGTACTTC	CASRRTVRGEQYF
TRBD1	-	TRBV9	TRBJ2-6	TGTGCCAGCAGCGTAGGGGGACAGCACAACTCTGGGGCCAACGTCCTGACTTTC	CASSVGGQHNSGANVLTF
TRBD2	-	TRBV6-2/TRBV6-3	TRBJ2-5	TGTGCCAGCAGGATAGCGGGGGAGGAGACCCAGTACTTC	CASRIAGEETQYF
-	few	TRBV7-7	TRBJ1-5	TGTGCTAGCAGCTTACCTACAGGGAGGAGCAATCAGCCCCAGCATTTT	CASSLPTGRSNQPQHF
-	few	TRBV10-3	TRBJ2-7	TGTGCCATCAGTGAGTCGGGAGCCAGCTACGAGCAGTACTTC	CAISESGASYEQYF
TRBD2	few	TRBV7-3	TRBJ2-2	TGTGCCAGCAGCTTACTAGCGGGGGTGAACACCGGGGAGCTGTTTTTT	CASSLLAGVNTGELFF
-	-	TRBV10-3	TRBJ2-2	TGTGCCATCAGTCGTTGGGAGGGGGCAAAAGGCGGGGAGCTGTTTTTT	CAISRWEGAKGGELFF
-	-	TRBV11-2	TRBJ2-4	TGTGTCAGCAGTTACGAACAGGGTTATCTACAGTACTTC	CVSSYEQGYLQYF
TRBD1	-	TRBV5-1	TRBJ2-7	TGCGCCAGCAGACCCACCGGGACAGACTACGAGCAGTACTTC	CASRPTGTDYEQYF
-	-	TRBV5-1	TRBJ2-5	TGCGCCAGCAGCTTGTTCGGCAGGGGGGAAGAGACCCAGTACTTC	CASSLFGRGEETQYF
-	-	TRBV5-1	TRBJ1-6	TGCGCCAGCAGCTCGGAGGGAGGGTCAGATTCACCCCTCCACTTT	CASSSEGGSDSPLHF
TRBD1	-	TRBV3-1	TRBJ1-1	TGTGCCAGCAGCCAACTCCGGGACAGCACTGAAGCTTTCTTT	CASSQLRDSTEAFF
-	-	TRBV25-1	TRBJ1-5	TGTGCCAGCAGTGATTGGACGGCACAGCCCCAGCATTTT	CASSDWTAQPQHF
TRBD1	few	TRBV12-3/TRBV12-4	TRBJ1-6	TGTGCCAGCAGTCCCGGGACAGGGCTAAATTCACCCCTCCACTTT	CASSPGTGLNSPLHF
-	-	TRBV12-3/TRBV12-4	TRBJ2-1	TGTGCCAGCAGCTCGGGCGGGGACTACAATGAGCAGTTCTTC	CASSSGGDYNEQFF
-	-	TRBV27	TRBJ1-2	TGTGCCAGCAGTTTCGCAGGGGAGAGTTATGGCTACACCTTC	CASSFAGESYGYTF
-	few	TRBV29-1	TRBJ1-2	TGCAGCGTTGGGGTACAGGGTGCAGGCTACACCTTC	CSVGVQGAGYTF
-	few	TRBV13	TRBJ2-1	TGTGCCAGCAGCTCTACACCCCCAGGATCATACTCCTACAATGAGCAGTTCTTC	CASSSTPPGSYSYNEQFF
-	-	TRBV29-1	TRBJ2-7	TGCAGCGTTGGGAAGATAGGGTACGAGCAGTACTTC	CSVGKIGYEQYF
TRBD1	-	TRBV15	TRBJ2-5	TGTGCCACCAGCAGAGACCTACGGGACAGGGGGGAGCAGTACTTC	CATSRDLRDRGEQYF
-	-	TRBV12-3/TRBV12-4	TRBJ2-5	TGTGCCAGCAGTTTGAGGGCATTGAGGGAGACCCAGTACTTC	CASSLRALRETQYF
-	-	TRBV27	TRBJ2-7	TGTGCCAGCAGTTTATGGGCCGGGTACGAGCAGTACTTC	CASSLWAGYEQYF